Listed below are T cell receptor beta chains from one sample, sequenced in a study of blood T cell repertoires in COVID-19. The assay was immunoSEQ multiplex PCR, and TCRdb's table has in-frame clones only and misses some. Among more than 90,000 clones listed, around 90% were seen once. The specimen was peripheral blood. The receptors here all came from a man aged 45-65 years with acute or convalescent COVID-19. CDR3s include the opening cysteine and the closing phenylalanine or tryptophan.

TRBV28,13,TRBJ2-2,CASSFLHTGELFF
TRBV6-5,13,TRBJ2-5,CASSGTGLETQYF
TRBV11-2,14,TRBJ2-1,CASSQGLANNEQFF
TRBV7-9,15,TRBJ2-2,CASSLRQGGTGELFF
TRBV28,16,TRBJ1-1,CASSPGQGVMGTEAFF
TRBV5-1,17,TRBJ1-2,CASSFVPTGGADYGYTF
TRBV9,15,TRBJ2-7,CASSPTQQTFYEQYF
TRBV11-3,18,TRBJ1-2,CASSRRLGGTGANYGYTF
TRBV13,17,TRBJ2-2,CASSPTPGQGNTGELFF
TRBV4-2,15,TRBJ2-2,CASSPTGGPPGELFF
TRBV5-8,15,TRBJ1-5,CASSKGQGARQPQHF
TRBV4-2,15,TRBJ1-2,CASSLGGGGEYGYTF
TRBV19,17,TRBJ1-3,CASRGNGQGISGNTIYF
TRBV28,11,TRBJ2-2,CASRAPGELFF
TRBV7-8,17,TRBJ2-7,CASARGAGGILLYEQYF
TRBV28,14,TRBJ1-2,CASRRGQGVYGYTF
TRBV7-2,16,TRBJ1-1,CASSLAGAGRDTEAFF
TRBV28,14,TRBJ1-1,CASSFVQGVDQAFF
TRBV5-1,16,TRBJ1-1,CASSLKGTGGFTEAFF
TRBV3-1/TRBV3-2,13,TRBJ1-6,CASGRDRNSPLHF
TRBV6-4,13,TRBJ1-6,CASSDSSNSPLHF
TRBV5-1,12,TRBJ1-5,CASSSPNQPQHF
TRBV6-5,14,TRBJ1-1,CASGYVSMNTEAFF
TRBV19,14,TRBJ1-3,CASSTTGQSNTIYF
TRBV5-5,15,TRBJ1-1,CASSLLKTGGTEAFF
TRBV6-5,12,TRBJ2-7,CASRKDNYEQYF
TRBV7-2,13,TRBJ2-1,CASSLAGGNEQFF
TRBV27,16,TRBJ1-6,CASSRLGGTGESPLHF
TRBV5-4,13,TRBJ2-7,CASRGDRGYEQYF
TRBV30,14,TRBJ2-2,CAWRRGFSTGELFF
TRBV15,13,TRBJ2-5,CASQTGLQETQYF
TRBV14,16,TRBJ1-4,CASSQLTGTTNEKLFF
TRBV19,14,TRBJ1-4,CASTPTGASEKLFF
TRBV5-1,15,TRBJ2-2,CASSLSGGNTGELFF
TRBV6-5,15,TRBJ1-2,CASSYSRGGEGGYTF
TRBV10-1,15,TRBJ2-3,CASSGRRGGTDTQYF
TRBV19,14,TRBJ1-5,CASNGQFSNQPQHF
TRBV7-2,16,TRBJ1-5,CASSSSDRRVNQPQHF
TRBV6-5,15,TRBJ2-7,CASRQPSGGGYEQYF
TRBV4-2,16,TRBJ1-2,CASSQVPGPRNYGYTF
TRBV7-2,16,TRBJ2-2,CASRVQGGKVAGELFF
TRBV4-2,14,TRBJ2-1,CASSQVGQDNEQFF
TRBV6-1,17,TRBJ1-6,CASSEFAGGSYNSPLHF
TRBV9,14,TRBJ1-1,CASTMGTENTEAFF
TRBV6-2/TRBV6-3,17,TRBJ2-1,CASSYGSLAGVYNEQFF
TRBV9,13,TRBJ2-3,CASSEGGADTQYF
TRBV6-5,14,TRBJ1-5,CASRTGAGNQPQHF